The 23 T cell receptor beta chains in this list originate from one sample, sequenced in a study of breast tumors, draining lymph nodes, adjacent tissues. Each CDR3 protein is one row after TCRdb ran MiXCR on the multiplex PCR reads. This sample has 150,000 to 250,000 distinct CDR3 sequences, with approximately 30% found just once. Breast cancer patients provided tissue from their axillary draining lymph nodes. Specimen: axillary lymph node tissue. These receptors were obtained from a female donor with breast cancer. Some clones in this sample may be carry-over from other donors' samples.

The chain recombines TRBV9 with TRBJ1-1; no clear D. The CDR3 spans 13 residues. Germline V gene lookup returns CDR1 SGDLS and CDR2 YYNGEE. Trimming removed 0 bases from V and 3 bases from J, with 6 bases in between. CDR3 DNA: TGTGCCAGCAGCGTAGAACCGGACACTGAAGCTTTCTTT. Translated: CASSVEPDTEAFF. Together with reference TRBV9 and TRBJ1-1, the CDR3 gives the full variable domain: DSGVTQTPKHLITATGQRVTLRCSPRSGDLSVYWYQQSLDQGLQFLIQYYNGEERAKGNILERFSAQQFPDLHSELNLSSLELGDSALYFCASSVEPDTEAFFGQGTRLTVV.

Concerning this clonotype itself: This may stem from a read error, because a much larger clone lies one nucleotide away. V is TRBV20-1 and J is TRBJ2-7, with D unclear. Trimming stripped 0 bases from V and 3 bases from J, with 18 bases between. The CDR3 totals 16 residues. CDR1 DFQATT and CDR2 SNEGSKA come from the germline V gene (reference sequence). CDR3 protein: CSARDDDSSPRYEQYF. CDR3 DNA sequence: TGCAGTGCTAGAGATGATGATAGCAGCCCACGCTACGAGCAGTACTTC.

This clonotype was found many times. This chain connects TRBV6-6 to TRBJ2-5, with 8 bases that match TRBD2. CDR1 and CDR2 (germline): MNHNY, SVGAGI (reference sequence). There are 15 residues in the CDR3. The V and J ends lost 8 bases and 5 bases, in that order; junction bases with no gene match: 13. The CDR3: CASENFGRARETQYF. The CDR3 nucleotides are TGTGCCAGCGAAAACTTCGGGAGGGCCAGGGAGACCCAGTACTTC.

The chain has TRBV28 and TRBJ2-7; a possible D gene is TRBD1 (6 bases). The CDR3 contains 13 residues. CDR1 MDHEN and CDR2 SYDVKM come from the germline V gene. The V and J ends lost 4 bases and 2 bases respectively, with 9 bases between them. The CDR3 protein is CASSSGQPYEQYF. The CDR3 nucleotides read TGTGCCAGCAGTTCTGGACAGCCCTACGAGCAGTACTTC.

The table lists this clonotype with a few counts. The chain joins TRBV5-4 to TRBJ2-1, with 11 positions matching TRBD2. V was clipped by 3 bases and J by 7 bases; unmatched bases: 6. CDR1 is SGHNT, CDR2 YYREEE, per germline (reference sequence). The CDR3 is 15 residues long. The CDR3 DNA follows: TGTGCCAGCAGCTCTTTACTAGCGGGAGTTAATGAGCAGTTCTTC. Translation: CASSSLLAGVNEQFF. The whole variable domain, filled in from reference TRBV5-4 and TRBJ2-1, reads ETGVTQSPTHLIKTRGQQVTLRCSSQSGHNTVSWYQQALGQGPQFIFQYYREEENGRGNFPPRFSGLQFPNYSSELNVNALELDDSALYLCASSSLLAGVNEQFFGPGTRLTVL.

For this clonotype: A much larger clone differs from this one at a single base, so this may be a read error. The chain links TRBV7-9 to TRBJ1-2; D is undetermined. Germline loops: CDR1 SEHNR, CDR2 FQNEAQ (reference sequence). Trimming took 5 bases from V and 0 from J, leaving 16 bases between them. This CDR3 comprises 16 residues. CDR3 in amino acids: CASSLRGSGANYGYTF. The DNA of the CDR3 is TGTGCCAGCAGCCTTCGAGGAAGTGGAGCTAACTATGGCTACACCTTC.

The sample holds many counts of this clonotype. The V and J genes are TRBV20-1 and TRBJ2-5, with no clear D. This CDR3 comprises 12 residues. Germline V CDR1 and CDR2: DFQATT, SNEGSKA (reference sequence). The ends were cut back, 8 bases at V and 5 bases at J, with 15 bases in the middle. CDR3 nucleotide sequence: TGCAGTCCCTCAGACCGGAGCGAGACCCAGTACTTC. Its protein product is CSPSDRSETQYF.

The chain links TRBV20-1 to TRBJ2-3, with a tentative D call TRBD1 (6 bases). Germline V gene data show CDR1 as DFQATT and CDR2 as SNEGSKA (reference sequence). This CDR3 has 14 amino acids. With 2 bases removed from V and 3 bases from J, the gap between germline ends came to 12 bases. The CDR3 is CSARSQGSTDTQYF. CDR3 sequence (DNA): TGCAGTGCTAGATCCCAGGGGTCTACAGATACGCAGTATTTT.

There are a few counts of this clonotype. The CDR3 reads CASSYGGGQDTQYF. In DNA, the CDR3 is TGTGCCAGCAGTTACGGGGGGGGGCAAGATACGCAGTATTTT. This chain connects TRBV6-5 to TRBJ2-3, with D possibly being TRBD2 (7 bases). The germline CDR1 and CDR2 sequences are MNHEY and SVGAGI. Trimming stripped 2 bases from V and 5 bases from J, with 11 bases between. CDR3 length equals 14 residues.

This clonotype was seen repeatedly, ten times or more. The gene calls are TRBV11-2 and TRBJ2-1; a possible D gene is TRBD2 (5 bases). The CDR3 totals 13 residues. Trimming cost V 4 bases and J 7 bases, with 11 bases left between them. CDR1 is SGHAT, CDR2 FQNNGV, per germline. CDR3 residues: CASSSDRRNEQFF. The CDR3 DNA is TGTGCCAGCAGCTCGGATAGGAGGAATGAGCAGTTCTTC.

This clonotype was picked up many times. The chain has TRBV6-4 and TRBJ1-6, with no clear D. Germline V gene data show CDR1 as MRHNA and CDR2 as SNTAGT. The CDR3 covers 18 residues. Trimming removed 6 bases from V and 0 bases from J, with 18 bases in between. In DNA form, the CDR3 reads TGTGCCAGCAGCCCCTCCGACGAGAGTAGCTCCTATAATTCACCCCTCCACTTT. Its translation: CASSPSDESSSYNSPLHF.

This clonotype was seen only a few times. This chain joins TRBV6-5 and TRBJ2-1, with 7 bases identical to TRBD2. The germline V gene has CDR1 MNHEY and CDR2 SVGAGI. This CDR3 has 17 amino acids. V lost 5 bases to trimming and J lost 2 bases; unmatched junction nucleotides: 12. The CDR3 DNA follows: TGTGCCAGCAGTCCGGCCCCGTTAGCGGGTGCCTACAATGAGCAGTTCTTC. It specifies CASSPAPLAGAYNEQFF.

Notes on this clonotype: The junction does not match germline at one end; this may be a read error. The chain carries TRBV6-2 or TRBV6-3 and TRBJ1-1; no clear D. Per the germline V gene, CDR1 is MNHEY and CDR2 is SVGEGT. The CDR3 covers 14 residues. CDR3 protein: CASSHSHRNTEAFF. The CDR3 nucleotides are TGTGCCAGCAGTCACTCACACAGGAACACTGAAGCTTTCTTT.

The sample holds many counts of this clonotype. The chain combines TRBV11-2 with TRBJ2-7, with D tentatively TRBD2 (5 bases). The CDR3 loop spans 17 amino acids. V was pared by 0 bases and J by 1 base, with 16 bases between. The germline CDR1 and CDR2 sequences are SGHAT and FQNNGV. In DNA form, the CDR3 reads TGTGCCAGCAGCTTAGATCCGAGGGCAGATCGATCCTACGAGCAGTACTTC. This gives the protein CASSLDPRADRSYEQYF. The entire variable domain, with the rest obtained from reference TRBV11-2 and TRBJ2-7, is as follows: EAGVAQSPRYKIIEKRQSVAFWCNPISGHATLYWYQQILGQGPKLLIQFQNNGVVDDSQLPKDRFSAERLKGVDSTLKIQPAKLEDSAVYLCASSLDPRADRSYEQYFGPGTRLTVT.

The CDR3 is CASSPQTGGGRETQYF. Written as DNA, the CDR3 is TGTGCCAGCAGCCCCCAGACAGGGGGGGGGCGAGAGACCCAGTACTTC. The chain has TRBV7-9 and TRBJ2-5, with TRBD1 matching 9 bases. Germline V gives CDR1 SEHNR, CDR2 FQNEAQ (reference sequence). The CDR3 has 16 amino acids. V gave up 5 bases and J gave up 4 bases; unmatched junction bases: 11. The entire variable domain, with the rest obtained from reference TRBV7-9 and TRBJ2-5, is as follows: DTGVSQNPRHKITKRGQNVTFRCDPISEHNRLYWYRQTLGQGPEFLTYFQNEAQLEKSRLLSDRFSAERPKGSFSTLEIQRTEQGDSAMYLCASSPQTGGGRETQYFGPGTRLLVL.

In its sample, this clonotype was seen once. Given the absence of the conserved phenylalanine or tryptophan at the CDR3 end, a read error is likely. CDR3 sequence reads: CASSLGQASSYEQYL. The DNA for the CDR3 is TGTGCCAGCAGTTTAGGACAGGCGAGCTCCTACGAGCAGTACCTC. The J gene is TRBJ2-7, the V gene TRBV12-3 or TRBV12-4; D might be TRBD1 (6 bases). The CDR3 has 15 amino acids. V was pared by 1 base and J by 0 bases, with 10 bases between.

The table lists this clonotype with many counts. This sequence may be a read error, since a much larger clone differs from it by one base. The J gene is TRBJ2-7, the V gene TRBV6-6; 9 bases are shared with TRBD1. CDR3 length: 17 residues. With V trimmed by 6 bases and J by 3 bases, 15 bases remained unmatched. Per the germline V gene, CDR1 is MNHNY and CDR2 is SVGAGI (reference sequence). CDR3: CASRLKGMGQGDYEQYF. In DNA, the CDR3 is TGTGCCAGCAGACTTAAGGGGATGGGACAGGGTGACTACGAGCAGTACTTC.

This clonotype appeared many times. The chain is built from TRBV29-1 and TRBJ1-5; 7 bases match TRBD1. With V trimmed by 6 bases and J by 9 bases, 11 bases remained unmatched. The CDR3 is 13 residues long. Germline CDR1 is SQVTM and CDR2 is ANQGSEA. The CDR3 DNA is TGCAGCGTAGGGGACAGAGCGGGTTTGCCCCAGCATTTT. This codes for CSVGDRAGLPQHF.

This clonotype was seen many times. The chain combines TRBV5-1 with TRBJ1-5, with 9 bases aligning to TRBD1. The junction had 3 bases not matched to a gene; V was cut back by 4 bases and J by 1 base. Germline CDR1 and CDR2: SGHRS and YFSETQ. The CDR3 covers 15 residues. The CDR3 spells CASSRDRGSNQPQHF. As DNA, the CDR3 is TGCGCCAGCAGCCGAGACAGGGGGAGCAATCAGCCCCAGCATTTT.

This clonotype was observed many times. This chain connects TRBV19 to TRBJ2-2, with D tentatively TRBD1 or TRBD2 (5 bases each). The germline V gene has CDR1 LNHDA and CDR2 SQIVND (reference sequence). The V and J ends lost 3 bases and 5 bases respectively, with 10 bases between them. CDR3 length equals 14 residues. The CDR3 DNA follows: TGTGCCAGTAGTATTAATGAGGGGACCGGGGAGCTGTTTTTT. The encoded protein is CASSINEGTGELFF.

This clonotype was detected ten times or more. CDR3 region: CASRYGLAGVNEQFF. CDR3 nucleotides: TGTGCCAGTAGGTACGGACTAGCGGGAGTCAATGAGCAGTTCTTC. This chain connects TRBV19 to TRBJ2-1; TRBD2 agrees at 13 bases. The junction had 5 bases not matched to a gene; V was cut back by 6 bases and J by 6 bases. CDR1 and CDR2 from the germline V gene are LNHDA and SQIVND (reference sequence). This CDR3 region has 15 residues.

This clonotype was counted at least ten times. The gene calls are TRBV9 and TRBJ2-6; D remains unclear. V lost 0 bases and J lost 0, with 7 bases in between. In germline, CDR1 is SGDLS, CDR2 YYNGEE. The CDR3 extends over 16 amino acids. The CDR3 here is CASSVGEHSGANVLTF. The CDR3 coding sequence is TGTGCCAGCAGCGTAGGCGAGCACTCTGGGGCCAACGTCCTGACTTTC.

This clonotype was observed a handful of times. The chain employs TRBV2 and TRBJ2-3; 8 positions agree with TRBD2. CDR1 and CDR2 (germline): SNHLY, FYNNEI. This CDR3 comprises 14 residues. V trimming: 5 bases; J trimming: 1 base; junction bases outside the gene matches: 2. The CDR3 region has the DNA TGTGCCAGCAGTCGAGCGGGGGGCACAGATACGCAGTATTTT. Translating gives CASSRAGGTDTQYF.